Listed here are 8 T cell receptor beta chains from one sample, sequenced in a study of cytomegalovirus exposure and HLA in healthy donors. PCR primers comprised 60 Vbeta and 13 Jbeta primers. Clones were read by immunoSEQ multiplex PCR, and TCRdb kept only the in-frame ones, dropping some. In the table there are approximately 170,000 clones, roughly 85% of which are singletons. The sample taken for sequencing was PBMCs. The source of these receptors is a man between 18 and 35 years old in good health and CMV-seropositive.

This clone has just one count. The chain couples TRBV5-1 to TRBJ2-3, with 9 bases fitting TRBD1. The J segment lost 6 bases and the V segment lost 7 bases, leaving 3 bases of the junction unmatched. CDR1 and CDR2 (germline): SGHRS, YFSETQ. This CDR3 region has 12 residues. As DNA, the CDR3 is TGCGCCAGCCGGGACAGGGCTGATACGCAGTATTTT. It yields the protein CASRDRADTQYF.

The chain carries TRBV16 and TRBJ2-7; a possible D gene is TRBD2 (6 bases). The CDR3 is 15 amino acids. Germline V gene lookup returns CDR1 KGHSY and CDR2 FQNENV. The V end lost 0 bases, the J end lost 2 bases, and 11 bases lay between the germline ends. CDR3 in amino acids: CASSQSMTRTYEQYF. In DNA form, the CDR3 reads TGTGCCAGCAGCCAATCGATGACTAGAACCTACGAGCAGTACTTC. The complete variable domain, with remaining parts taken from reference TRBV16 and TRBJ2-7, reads GEEVAQTPKHLVRGEGQKAKLYCAPIKGHSYVFWYQQVLKNEFKFLISFQNENVFDETGMPKERFSAKCLPNSPCSLEIQATKLEDSAVYFCASSQSMTRTYEQYFGPGTRLTVT.

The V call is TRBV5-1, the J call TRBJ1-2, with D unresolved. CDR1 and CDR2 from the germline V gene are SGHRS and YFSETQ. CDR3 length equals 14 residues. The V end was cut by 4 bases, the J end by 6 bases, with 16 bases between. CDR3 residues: CASSPGSGSNGYTF. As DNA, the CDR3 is TGCGCCAGCAGCCCCGGGTCCGGCTCCAATGGCTACACCTTC. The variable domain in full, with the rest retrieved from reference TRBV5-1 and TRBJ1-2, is KAGVTQTPRYLIKTRGQQVTLSCSPISGHRSVSWYQQTPGQGLQFLFEYFSETQRNKGNFPGRFSGRQFSNSRSEMNVSTLELGDSALYLCASSPGSGSNGYTFGSGTRLTVV.

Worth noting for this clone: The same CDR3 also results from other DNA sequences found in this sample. The CDR3 protein is CASSVQGNYGYTF. For the CDR3, the DNA is TGTGCCAGCAGTGTACAGGGGAACTATGGCTACACCTTC. J is TRBJ1-2 and V is TRBV2, with 7 positions matching TRBD1. V dropped 4 bases and J dropped 2; count of bases not matched to a gene: 1. The CDR3 totals 13 residues. Looked up from germline, CDR1 is SNHLY and CDR2 is FYNNEI.

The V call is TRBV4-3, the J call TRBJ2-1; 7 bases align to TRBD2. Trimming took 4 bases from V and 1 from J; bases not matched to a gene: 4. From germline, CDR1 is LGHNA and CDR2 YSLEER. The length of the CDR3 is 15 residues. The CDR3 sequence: CASSLERESYNEQFF. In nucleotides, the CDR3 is TGCGCCAGCAGCCTCGAGCGGGAATCCTACAATGAGCAGTTCTTC.

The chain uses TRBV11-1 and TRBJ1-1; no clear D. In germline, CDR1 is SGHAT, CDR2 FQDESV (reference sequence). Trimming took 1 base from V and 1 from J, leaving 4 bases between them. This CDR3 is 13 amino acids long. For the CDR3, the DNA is TGTGCCAGCAGCTTAGACAGGAACACTGAAGCTTTCTTT. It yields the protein CASSLDRNTEAFF. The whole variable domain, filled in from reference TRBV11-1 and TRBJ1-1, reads EAEVAQSPRYKITEKSQAVAFWCDPISGHATLYWYRQILGQGPELLVQFQDESVVDDSQLPKDRFSAERLKGVDSTLKIQPAELGDSAMYLCASSLDRNTEAFFGQGTRLTVV.

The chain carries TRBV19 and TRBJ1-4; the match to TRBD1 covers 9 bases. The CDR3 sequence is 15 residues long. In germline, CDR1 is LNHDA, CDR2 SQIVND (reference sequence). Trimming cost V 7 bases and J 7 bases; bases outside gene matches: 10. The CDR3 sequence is CASNRGPMSGEKLFF. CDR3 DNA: TGTGCCAGTAACAGGGGGCCAATGAGCGGTGAAAAACTGTTTTTT.

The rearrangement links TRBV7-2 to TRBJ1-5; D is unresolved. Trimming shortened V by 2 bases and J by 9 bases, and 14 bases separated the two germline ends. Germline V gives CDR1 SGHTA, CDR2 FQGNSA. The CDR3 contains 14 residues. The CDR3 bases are TGTGCCAGCAGCTTATATCAAGGGAGTAGGCCCCAGCATTTT. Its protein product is CASSLYQGSRPQHF.